One and the same sample provided the 27 T cell receptor beta chains below, sequenced in a study of patients and donors after allogeneic stem cell transplantation (dated by TCRdb to 2020 to 2021). Libraries were made using RT-PCR. The instrument given in TCRdb is NextSeq 550. The public reads were quality trimmed at Q25 with fastp and then assembled into clones with MiXCR by TCRdb, keeping productive beta chains. Each entry merges the rows of one CDR3 protein and shows their most common DNA and genes. The sample has around 150,000 distinct CDR3 sequences on record, about 32% of them singletons. The ten largest clonotypes hold under 3.5% of the sample. The sample taken for sequencing was blood, either unsorted or a sorted T cell fraction (not recorded which). The receptors were sampled from a human donor who was either an allogeneic HSCT recipient or a stem cell or donor lymphocyte infusion donor (not recorded which). It is not recorded whose cells these are; they may come from a transplant donor.

The chain recombines TRBV10-3 with TRBJ1-2, with a possible D match to TRBD1 (6 bases). Germline CDR1 reads ENHRY; CDR2 reads SYGVKD. The CDR3 length is 14 residues. The ends were cut back, 3 bases at V and 6 bases at J, with 14 bases in the middle. The CDR3 DNA is TGTGCCATCAGTGAACCGCCAGGGGCGGATGGCTACACCTTC. Its protein product is CAISEPPGADGYTF.

The chain joins TRBV7-3 to TRBJ1-1; D remains unclear. The V end was cut by 0 bases, the J end by 7 bases, with 9 bases between. The germline CDR1 and CDR2 sequences are SGHTA and FQGTGA. There are 13 residues in the CDR3. The CDR3 loop is CASSLTGRGEAFF. The CDR3 DNA is TGTGCCAGCAGCTTAACAGGGCGGGGTGAAGCTTTCTTT. Complete variable domain (other parts from reference TRBV7-3 and TRBJ1-1): GAGVSQTPSNKVTEKGKYVELRCDPISGHTALYWYRQSLGQGPEFLIYFQGTGAADDSGLPNDRFFAVRPEGSVSTLKIQRTERGDSAVYLCASSLTGRGEAFFGQGTRLTVV.

The J gene is TRBJ2-1, the V gene TRBV6-6; D possibly corresponds to TRBD1 (5 bases). The length of the CDR3 is 13 residues. Per the germline V gene, CDR1 is MNHNY and CDR2 is SVGAGI (reference sequence). Trimming left V 2 bases short and J 7 bases short, with 9 bases between. CDR3 residues: CASSYVQGNEQFF. The CDR3 DNA reads as TGTGCCAGCAGTTACGTCCAGGGAAATGAGCAGTTCTTC.

This CDR3 is CASSPGFYQPQHF. The CDR3 region has the DNA TGTGCCAGCAGCCCCGGGTTCTATCAGCCCCAGCATTTT. The chain combines TRBV3-1 with TRBJ1-5; D is uncertain. Trimming took 4 bases from V and 5 from J, leaving 9 bases between them. This CDR3 has 13 residues. Germline values: CDR1 LGHDT, CDR2 YNNKEL (reference sequence).

This clonotype has only one observation. The chain has TRBV13 and TRBJ2-1; D remains ambiguous. The germline V gene encodes CDR1 PRHDT and CDR2 FYEKMQ (reference sequence). The CDR3 totals 15 residues. V dropped 4 bases and J dropped 2 bases, with 12 bases sitting between them. In nucleotides, the CDR3 is TGTGCCAGCAGCTCCCTTAAAAGCCCCTACAATGAGCAGTTCTTC. Amino acids: CASSSLKSPYNEQFF. The variable domain in full, with the rest retrieved from reference TRBV13 and TRBJ2-1, is AAGVIQSPRHLIKEKRETATLKCYPIPRHDTVYWYQQGPGQDPQFLISFYEKMQSDKGSIPDRFSAQQFSDYHSELNMSSLELGDSALYFCASSSLKSPYNEQFFGPGTRLTVL.

This chain connects TRBV5-1 to TRBJ2-5; D gene ambiguous. Per germline, CDR1 SGHRS and CDR2 YFSETQ. The length of the CDR3 is 14 residues. V was shortened by 4 bases and J by 3 bases, with 13 bases between the two germline ends. The CDR3 coding sequence is TGCGCCAGCAGCCCCTACCGGCAGGAAGAGACCCAGTACTTC. Amino acids: CASSPYRQEETQYF.

This clonotype came up a few times. The chain has TRBV25-1 and TRBJ2-2, with D tentatively TRBD2 (5 bases). V was trimmed by 4 bases and J by 2 bases, leaving 23 bases between them. The germline V gene encodes CDR1 MGHDK and CDR2 SYGVNS. CDR3 length: 19 residues. The CDR3: CASSADTPAVAPNTGELFF. CDR3 nucleotides: TGTGCCAGCAGTGCCGATACCCCAGCGGTCGCCCCTAACACCGGGGAGCTGTTTTTT.

This sequence joins TRBV20-1 and TRBJ2-7; a possible D gene is TRBD1 (5 bases). CDR1 is DFQATT, CDR2 SNEGSKA, per germline (reference sequence). This CDR3 is built from 13 residues. V lost 2 bases and J lost 3, with 11 bases in between. CDR3 nucleotides: TGCAGTGCTAGACCTCTGACAGACTACGAGCAGTACTTC. Residues: CSARPLTDYEQYF.

This clonotype came up a few times. The rearrangement links TRBV10-3 to TRBJ2-1; 9 bases align to TRBD2. This CDR3 region has 15 residues. The V gene end was trimmed by 6 bases and the J gene end by 7 bases; junction bases not matched to a gene: 10. CDR1 is ENHRY and CDR2 is SYGVKD in the germline V gene. CDR3 in amino acids: CAIRNLASGTNEQFF. In DNA, the CDR3 is TGTGCCATCAGGAATCTGGCTAGCGGGACTAATGAGCAGTTCTTC.

This clonotype has just a few counts. CDR3 DNA: TGCAGTGCTAGACGGACGACTAATTCACCCCTCCACTTT. Translating gives CSARRTTNSPLHF. The genes are TRBV20-1 and TRBJ1-6; D call uncertain. Per germline, CDR1 DFQATT and CDR2 SNEGSKA (reference sequence). The V end lost 2 bases, the J end lost 6 bases, and 8 bases lay between the germline ends. The CDR3 runs to 13 residues.

The rearrangement uses TRBV9 and TRBJ2-3; 8 bases fit TRBD2. Per germline, CDR1 SGDLS and CDR2 YYNGEE. The CDR3 has 17 residues. Germline trimming cut 3 bases from V and 2 bases from J; bases unmatched to any gene: 11. The CDR3 DNA reads TGTGCCAGCAGCGAGCCCCCCAGCGGGAGTACCACAGATACGCAGTATTTT. Its translation: CASSEPPSGSTTDTQYF.

This clonotype showed up just a few times. This chain links TRBV27 with TRBJ1-6; D gene unclear. CDR1 and CDR2 (germline): MNHEY, SMNVEV (reference sequence). V was pared by 8 bases and J by 4 bases, with 15 bases between. The CDR3 has 15 amino acids. In DNA, the CDR3 is TGTGCCAGCTTGACTCATTGGGGTTATAATTCACCCCTCCACTTT. Its translation: CASLTHWGYNSPLHF.

This clonotype has more than one count but fewer than ten. This chain uses TRBV6-6 with TRBJ1-1; no firm D call. The germline V gene encodes CDR1 MNHNY and CDR2 SVGAGI (reference sequence). The V and J ends lost 0 bases and 9 bases respectively, with 8 bases between them. This CDR3 comprises 12 residues. CDR3: CASSYSGSQAFF. The CDR3 DNA sequence: TGTGCCAGCAGTTACTCAGGTTCCCAAGCTTTCTTT.

A few counts support this clonotype. CDR3 bases: TGTGCCAGCAGCGTTGGGACTAGCGGGTACAATGAGCAGTTCTTC. This translates into CASSVGTSGYNEQFF. The chain is built from TRBV7-9 and TRBJ2-1; TRBD2 agrees at 12 bases. Germline V CDR1 and CDR2: SEHNR, FQNEAQ (reference sequence). With 5 bases clipped from V and 4 bases from J, the junction kept 3 bases outside the gene matches. This CDR3 has 15 amino acids.

The chain is built from TRBV12-3 or TRBV12-4 and TRBJ2-5; D may be TRBD1 (5 bases). V shed 6 bases and J shed 0 bases, with 14 bases lying between them. There are 15 residues in the CDR3. CDR3 loop: CASRLGPQNQETQYF. CDR3 bases: TGTGCCAGCAGGTTGGGGCCGCAAAACCAAGAGACCCAGTACTTC.

This chain joins TRBV7-9 and TRBJ1-4, with unresolved D. The germline V and J ends were trimmed by 1 base and 8 bases, with 14 bases remaining between them. The CDR3 sequence is 15 residues long. CDR1 SEHNR and CDR2 FQNEAQ come from the germline V gene (reference sequence). The CDR3 reads CASSLDWGGKEKLFF. The CDR3 region has the DNA TGTGCCAGCAGCTTAGATTGGGGAGGTAAAGAAAAACTGTTTTTT.

This clonotype was counted between two and nine times. The gene calls are TRBV20-1 and TRBJ1-4, with D uncertain. Trimming stripped 4 bases from V and 0 bases from J, with 12 bases between. Per the germline V gene, CDR1 is DFQATT and CDR2 is SNEGSKA (reference sequence). The CDR3 is 15 amino acids. This CDR3 is CSANGYTATNEKLFF. In nucleotides, the CDR3 is TGCAGTGCTAATGGGTATACTGCAACTAATGAAAAACTGTTTTTT.

The V gene is TRBV19, the J gene TRBJ2-1; no definite D call. The CDR3 has 12 residues. V lost 2 bases to trimming and J lost 10 bases, with 9 bases between them. Looked up from germline, CDR1 is LNHDA and CDR2 is SQIVND (reference sequence). The DNA of the CDR3 is TGTGCCAGTAGTATACGAGGTATGGAGCAGTTCTTC. Protein sequence: CASSIRGMEQFF.

This clonotype occurred a few times. The chain employs TRBV20-1 and TRBJ2-2; unclear D gene. This CDR3 is 14 amino acids long. Trimming took 3 bases from V and 4 from J, leaving 12 bases between them. CDR1 and CDR2 from the germline V gene are DFQATT and SNEGSKA (reference sequence). CDR3 DNA sequence: TGCAGTGCTAGTTATAGAATGGGCACCGGGGAGCTGTTTTTT. The encoded protein is CSASYRMGTGELFF.

The chain joins TRBV9 to TRBJ2-7; 8 bases align to TRBD2. Losses at the gene ends were 0 bases for V and 8 bases for J; bases not matched to a gene: 4. This CDR3 has 13 residues. Germline CDR1 is SGDLS and CDR2 is YYNGEE. The CDR3 is CASSVAGSGKQYF. In DNA form, the CDR3 reads TGTGCCAGCAGCGTAGCTGGTAGCGGGAAGCAGTACTTC.

The V and J genes are TRBV12-3 or TRBV12-4 and TRBJ1-6; the D is unclear. CDR3 length: 13 amino acids. Trimming took off 2 bases at V and 6 bases at J, with 5 bases between the two ends. CDR3 sequence: CASSLRVNSPLHF. In DNA form, the CDR3 reads TGTGCCAGCAGTTTAAGGGTTAATTCACCCCTCCACTTT.

The chain is built from TRBV24-1 and TRBJ1-2, with a possible D match to TRBD1 (6 bases). V was clipped by 4 bases and J by 4 bases, with 9 bases between them. The CDR3 spans 13 residues. CDR1 and CDR2 from the germline V gene are KGHDR and SFDVKD. This CDR3 reads CATSDRGGYGYTF. The CDR3 DNA follows: TGTGCCACCAGTGACAGGGGCGGCTATGGCTACACCTTC.

This clonotype was detected only a few times. This chain links TRBV9 with TRBJ2-1; 11 nucleotides align to TRBD2. This CDR3 region has 15 residues. Per germline, CDR1 SGDLS and CDR2 YYNGEE. With 3 bases clipped from V and 10 bases from J, the junction kept 9 bases outside the gene matches. DNA of the CDR3: TGTGCCAGCAGCGCACTTAGCGGGGGGGCATACGAGCAGTTCTTC. Encoded protein: CASSALSGGAYEQFF.

The chain has TRBV20-1 and TRBJ1-4, with D perhaps TRBD1 (6 bases). Looked up from germline, CDR1 is DFQATT and CDR2 is SNEGSKA (reference sequence). V was trimmed by 3 bases and J by 10 bases, leaving 21 bases between them. The CDR3 is 15 amino acids. The CDR3 region is CSARPTGRPTVKLFF. The CDR3 DNA follows: TGCAGTGCTAGGCCGACAGGTCGCCCCACGGTAAAACTGTTTTTT.

The genes are TRBV4-3 and TRBJ2-7; TRBD2 is a possible D gene (6 bases). Germline-derived CDR1 and CDR2 are LGHNA and YSLEER. The CDR3 is 15 residues long. V dropped 4 bases and J dropped 5 bases, with 18 bases sitting between them. The CDR3 nucleotides read TGCGCCAGCAGCCCTGGGACTCTCATCCCCGACGAGCAGTACTTC. The encoded protein is CASSPGTLIPDEQYF.

The chain couples TRBV12-3 or TRBV12-4 to TRBJ1-1; the D is unclear. Deletions cut 7 bases from V and 0 bases from J, with 3 bases between. The length of the CDR3 is 11 residues. The CDR3, as DNA: TGTGCCAGCACTCTGAACACTGAAGCTTTCTTT. It translates to CASTLNTEAFF.

The J gene is TRBJ2-3, the V gene TRBV5-8; 9 bases align to TRBD1. With V trimmed by 4 bases and J by 8 bases, 8 bases remained unmatched. Germline V lookup: CDR1 SGHTS, CDR2 YDEGEE. The CDR3 is 14 residues long. As DNA, the CDR3 is TGTGCCAGCAGCCGGGGACAGGGACGGGGTACGCAGTATTTT. Translated: CASSRGQGRGTQYF.